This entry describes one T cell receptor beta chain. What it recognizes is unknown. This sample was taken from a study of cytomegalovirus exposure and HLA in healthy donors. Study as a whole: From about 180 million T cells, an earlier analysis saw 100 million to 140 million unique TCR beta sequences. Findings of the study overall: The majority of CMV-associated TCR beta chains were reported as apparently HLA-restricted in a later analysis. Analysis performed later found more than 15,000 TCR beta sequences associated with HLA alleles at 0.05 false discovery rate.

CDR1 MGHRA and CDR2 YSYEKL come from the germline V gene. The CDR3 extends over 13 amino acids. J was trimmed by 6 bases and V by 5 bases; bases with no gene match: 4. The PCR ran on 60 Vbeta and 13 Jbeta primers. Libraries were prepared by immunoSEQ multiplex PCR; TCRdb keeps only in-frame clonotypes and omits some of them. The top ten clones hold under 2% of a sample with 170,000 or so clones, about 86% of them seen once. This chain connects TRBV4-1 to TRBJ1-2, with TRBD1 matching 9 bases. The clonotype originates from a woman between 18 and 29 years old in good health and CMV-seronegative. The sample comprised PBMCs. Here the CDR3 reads CASSLQGANGYTF. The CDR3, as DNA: TGCGCCAGCAGCTTACAGGGGGCGAATGGCTACACCTTC.